The clone carrying this T cell receptor (beta chain) appeared once. Its specificity is not known. The CDR3 carries no conserved terminal phenylalanine or tryptophan, so it likely arises from a read error. The sample is drawn from a study of T cells in Graves' hyperthyroidism and ophthalmopathy. The study's findings and limits: Most thyroid clonotypes that were expanded above 0.001 also turned up in blood.

Germline trimming cut 5 bases from V and 2 bases from J; bases unmatched to any gene: 3. From germline, CDR1 is SQVTM and CDR2 ANQGSEA. There are 13 residues in the CDR3. Researchers amplified the TCR beta CDR3 regions from RNA transcripts. Researchers ran a first-round RT-PCR on the TCR CDR3 using the HTBI primer set. Using its own MiXCR run on the multiplex PCR reads, TCRdb lists one record per CDR3 protein. This sample has about 840,000 distinct CDR3 sequences; 38% occur once, and the top ten carry 7% to 10%. The sequenced sample was blood. This TCR derives from a man aged 18 to 29 with Graves' hyperthyroidism. V is TRBV29-1 and J is TRBJ2-5; 9 bases line up with TRBD1. CDR3 nucleotide sequence: TGCAGCGTTACCGACAGGGGGCAAGAGACCCAGTACTCC. As protein: CSVTDRGQETQYS.